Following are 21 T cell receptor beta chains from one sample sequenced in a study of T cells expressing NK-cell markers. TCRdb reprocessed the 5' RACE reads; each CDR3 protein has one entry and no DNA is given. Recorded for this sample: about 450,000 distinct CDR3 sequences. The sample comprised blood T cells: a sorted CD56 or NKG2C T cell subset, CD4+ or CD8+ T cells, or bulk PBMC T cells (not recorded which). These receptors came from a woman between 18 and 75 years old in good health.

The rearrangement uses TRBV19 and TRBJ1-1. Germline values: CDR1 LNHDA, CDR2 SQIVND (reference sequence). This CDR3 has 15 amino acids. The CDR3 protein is CARPFLWRAYTEAFF.

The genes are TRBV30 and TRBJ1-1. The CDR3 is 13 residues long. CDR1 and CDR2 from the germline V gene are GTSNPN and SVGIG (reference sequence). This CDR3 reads CAWSVLGTTEAFF.

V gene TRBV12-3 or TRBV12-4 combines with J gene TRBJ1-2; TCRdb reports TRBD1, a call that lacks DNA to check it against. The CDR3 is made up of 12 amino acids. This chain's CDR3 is CASSSSGFGYTF.

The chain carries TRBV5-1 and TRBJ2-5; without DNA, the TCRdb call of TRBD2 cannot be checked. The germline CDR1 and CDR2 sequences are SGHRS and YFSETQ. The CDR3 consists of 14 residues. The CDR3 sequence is CASSLELAGGQVLF.

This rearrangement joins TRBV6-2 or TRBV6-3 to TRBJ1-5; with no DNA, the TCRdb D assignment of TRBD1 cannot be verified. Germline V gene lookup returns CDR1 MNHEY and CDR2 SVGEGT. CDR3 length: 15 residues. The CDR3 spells CASSNRDRVNQPQHF.

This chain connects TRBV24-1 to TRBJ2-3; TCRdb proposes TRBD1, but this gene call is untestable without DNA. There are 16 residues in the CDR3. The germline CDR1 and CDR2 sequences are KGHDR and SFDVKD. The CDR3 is CATSDPRDRGQDTQYF.

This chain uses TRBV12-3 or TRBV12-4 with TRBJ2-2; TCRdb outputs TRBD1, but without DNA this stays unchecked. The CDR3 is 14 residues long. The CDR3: CASTRGRNTGELFF.

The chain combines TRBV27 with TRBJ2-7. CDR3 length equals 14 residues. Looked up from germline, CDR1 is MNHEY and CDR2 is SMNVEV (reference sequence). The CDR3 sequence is CASSYSSQTPEQYF.

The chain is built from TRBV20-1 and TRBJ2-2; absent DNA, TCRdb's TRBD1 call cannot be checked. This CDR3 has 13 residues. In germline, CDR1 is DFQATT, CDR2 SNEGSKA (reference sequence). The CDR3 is CSAQRTGFGELFF.

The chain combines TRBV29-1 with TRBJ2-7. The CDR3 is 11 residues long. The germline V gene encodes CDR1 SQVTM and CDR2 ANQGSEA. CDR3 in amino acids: CSATDYYEQYF.

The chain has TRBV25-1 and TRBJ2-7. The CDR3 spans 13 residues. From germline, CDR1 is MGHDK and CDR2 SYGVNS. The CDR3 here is CASVREPSYEQYF.

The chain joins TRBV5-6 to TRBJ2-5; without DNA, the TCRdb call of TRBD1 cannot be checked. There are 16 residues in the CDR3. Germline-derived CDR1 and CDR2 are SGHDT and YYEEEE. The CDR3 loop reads CASSSRSGAYQETQYF.

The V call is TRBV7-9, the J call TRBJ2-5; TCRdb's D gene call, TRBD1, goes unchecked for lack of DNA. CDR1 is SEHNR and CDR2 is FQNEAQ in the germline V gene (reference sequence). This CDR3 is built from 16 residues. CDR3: CASSFGQGKVQETQYF.

This CDR3 is CASTDPLEIGRNTGELFF. The V call is TRBV2, the J call TRBJ2-2. The length of the CDR3 is 18 residues. Germline CDR1 SNHLY, CDR2 FYNNEI.

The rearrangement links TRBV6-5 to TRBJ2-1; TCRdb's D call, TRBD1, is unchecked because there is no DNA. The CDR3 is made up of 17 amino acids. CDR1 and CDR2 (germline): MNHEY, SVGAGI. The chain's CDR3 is CASSYDRRPLSYNEQFF.

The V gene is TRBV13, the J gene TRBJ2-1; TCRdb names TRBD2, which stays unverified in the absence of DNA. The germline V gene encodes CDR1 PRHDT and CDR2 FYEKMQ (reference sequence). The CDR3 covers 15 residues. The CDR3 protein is CASSPAASGSDEQFF.

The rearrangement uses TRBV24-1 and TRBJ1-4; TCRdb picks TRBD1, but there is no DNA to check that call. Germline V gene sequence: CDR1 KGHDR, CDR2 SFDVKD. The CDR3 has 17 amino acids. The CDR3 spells CATRAPGQGEVGEKLFF.

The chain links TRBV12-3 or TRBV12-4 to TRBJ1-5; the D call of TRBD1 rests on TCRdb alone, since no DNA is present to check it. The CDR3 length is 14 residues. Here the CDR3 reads CASSLVGQGGTQHF.

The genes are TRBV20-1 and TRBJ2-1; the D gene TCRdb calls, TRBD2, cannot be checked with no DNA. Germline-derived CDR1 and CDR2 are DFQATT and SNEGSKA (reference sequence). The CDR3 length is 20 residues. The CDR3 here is CSARDRLAGGLRSSYNEQFF.

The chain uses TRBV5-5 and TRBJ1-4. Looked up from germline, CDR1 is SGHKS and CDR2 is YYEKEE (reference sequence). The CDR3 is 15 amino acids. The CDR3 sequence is CASSSLTGANEKLFF. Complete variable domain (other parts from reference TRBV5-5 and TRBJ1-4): DAGVTQSPTHLIKTRGQQVTLRCSPISGHKSVSWYQQVLGQGPQFIFQYYEKEERGRGNFPDRFSARQFPNYSSELNVNALLLGDSALYLCASSSLTGANEKLFFGSGTQLSVL.

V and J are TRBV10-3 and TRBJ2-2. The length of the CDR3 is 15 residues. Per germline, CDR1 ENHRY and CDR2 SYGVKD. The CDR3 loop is CAIRRIGSNTGELFF.